These 14 T cell receptor beta chains were all obtained from the same sample, sequenced in a study of T cells in localized non-small cell lung cancer. The table came from immunoSEQ multiplex PCR; TCRdb's copy has only in-frame clones and leaves some out. The sample has around 140,000 clones, around 92% seen once; the top ten hold 1.7%. This sample comprised peripheral blood, obtained before any cancer treatment. These receptors all come from an older female donor with stage I lung adenocarcinoma.

The CDR3 loop reads CASSPSGFQETQYF. The CDR3 region has the DNA TGTGCCAGCAGCCCCTCCGGGTTCCAAGAGACCCAGTACTTC. The chain carries TRBV7-9 and TRBJ2-5; D unclear. Germline CDR1 SEHNR, CDR2 FQNEAQ (reference sequence). With 5 bases removed from V and 1 base from J, the gap between germline ends came to 11 bases. This CDR3 comprises 14 residues.

CDR3 DNA sequence: TGTGCCAGCAGCTACCCTCCGGGGGGGGGCAAAACTGAAGCTTTCTTT. Protein: CASSYPPGGGKTEAFF. This sequence joins TRBV5-4 and TRBJ1-1, with a weak D call TRBD1 (6 bases). V was clipped by 3 bases and J by 5 bases, with 20 bases between them. CDR1 and CDR2 from the germline V gene are SGHNT and YYREEE (reference sequence). The CDR3 runs to 16 residues.

This clone was seen only once. This chain uses TRBV4-1 with TRBJ2-2, with 10 bases identical to TRBD2. The CDR3 covers 19 residues. Germline V CDR1 and CDR2: MGHRA, YSYEKL. V lost 0 bases and J lost 0; bases outside the gene matches: 7. In DNA form, the CDR3 reads TGCGCCAGCAGCCAAGAACCTCTAGCGGGAGTCGCGAACACCGGGGAGCTGTTTTTT. Translating gives CASSQEPLAGVANTGELFF.

The rearrangement links TRBV6-5 to TRBJ2-1; TRBD2 agrees at 12 bases. Trimming cost V 6 bases and J 3 bases; bases outside gene matches: 3. In germline, CDR1 is MNHEY, CDR2 SVGAGI. The CDR3 length is 15 residues. CDR3 protein: CASRLTSGGYNEQFF. The CDR3 nucleotides are TGTGCCAGCAGATTGACTAGCGGGGGCTACAATGAGCAGTTCTTC.

V gene TRBV6-5 combines with J gene TRBJ2-1; TRBD1 agrees at 7 bases. The CDR3 consists of 12 residues. Trimming removed 8 bases from V and 4 bases from J; junction bases left unmatched: 2. Germline lookup yields CDR1 MNHEY and CDR2 SVGAGI. The CDR3: CASGTVYNEQFF. CDR3 nucleotide sequence: TGTGCCAGCGGGACAGTTTACAATGAGCAGTTCTTC.

This clone appeared once. The V call is TRBV11-3, the J call TRBJ2-1; 7 bases are shared with TRBD1. CDR1 and CDR2 from the germline V gene are SGHNT and YENEEA. This CDR3 contains 15 residues. The J segment lost 7 bases and the V segment lost 5 bases, leaving 11 bases of the junction unmatched. CDR3 region: CASSPGTAFYNEQFF. In DNA, the CDR3 is TGTGCCAGCAGCCCCGGGACAGCCTTTTATAATGAGCAGTTCTTC.

The V and J genes are TRBV11-1 and TRBJ2-5; 7 bases fit TRBD1. J was trimmed by 1 base and V by 9 bases; bases with no gene match: 2. CDR1 and CDR2 (germline): SGHAT, FQDESV (reference sequence). The CDR3 spans 12 residues. CDR3 region: CASGQVQETQYF. The CDR3 bases are TGTGCCAGTGGACAGGTCCAAGAGACCCAGTACTTC.

The genes are TRBV11-2 and TRBJ2-5, with TRBD2 as a possible D gene (5 bases). The ends were cut back, 5 bases at V and 1 base at J, with 17 bases in the middle. Germline lookup yields CDR1 SGHAT and CDR2 FQNNGV. CDR3 length: 16 amino acids. The CDR3 reads CASSKDWIAFQETQYF. CDR3 in DNA: TGTGCCAGCAGCAAGGATTGGATAGCGTTCCAAGAGACCCAGTACTTC.

The chain employs TRBV9 and TRBJ2-1; D ambiguous. The CDR3 is 16 residues long. V was pared by 3 bases and J by 9 bases, with 22 bases between. Looked up from germline, CDR1 is SGDLS and CDR2 is YYNGEE. The CDR3 reads CASSDPPSSPSFEQFF. The CDR3 bases are TGTGCCAGCAGCGACCCTCCCAGTAGCCCCAGCTTTGAGCAGTTCTTC. The whole variable domain, remainder taken from reference TRBV9 and TRBJ2-1, is DSGVTQTPKHLITATGQRVTLRCSPRSGDLSVYWYQQSLDQGLQFLIQYYNGEERAKGNILERFSAQQFPDLHSELNLSSLELGDSALYFCASSDPPSSPSFEQFFGPGTRLTVL.

The chain employs TRBV19 and TRBJ2-7; no definite D call. The V end lost 5 bases, the J end lost 4 bases, and 9 bases lay between the germline ends. Germline-derived CDR1 and CDR2 are LNHDA and SQIVND (reference sequence). This CDR3 comprises 12 residues. CDR3 in DNA: TGTGCCAGTAGTTCGACGGCTTACGAGCAGTACTTC. It codes for CASSSTAYEQYF.

In its sample, this clone was seen a few times. V gene TRBV28 combines with J gene TRBJ2-3; TRBD1 matches 7 bases. Per germline, CDR1 MDHEN and CDR2 SYDVKM. The CDR3 has 14 residues. V lost 4 bases, J lost 2 bases, and 3 bases stayed unmatched. The CDR3 loop is CASSSGQPTDTQYF. DNA for the CDR3: TGTGCCAGCAGTTCGGGACAGCCCACAGATACGCAGTATTTT.

The rearrangement uses TRBV20-1 and TRBJ2-2; unclear D gene. CDR3 length: 11 residues. CDR1 is DFQATT, CDR2 SNEGSKA, per germline (reference sequence). Deletions cut 3 bases from V and 6 bases from J, with 5 bases between. The CDR3 DNA reads as TGCAGTGCTAGTCGTCCCGGGGAGCTGTTTTTT. Translating it yields CSASRPGELFF.

This clone has a single count. The chain couples TRBV28 to TRBJ1-5; 9 bases are a match to TRBD1. Germline lookup yields CDR1 MDHEN and CDR2 SYDVKM. There are 16 residues in the CDR3. With V trimmed by 5 bases and J by 2 bases, 7 bases remained unmatched. For the CDR3, the DNA is TGTGCCAGCAGTCATCCCGGACAGGGGCGCAATCAGCCCCAGCATTTT. This encodes CASSHPGQGRNQPQHF.

V usage is TRBV7-2 and J usage is TRBJ1-4; TRBD1 might be the D (6 bases). V lost 5 bases and J lost 5, with 15 bases in between. The germline V gene has CDR1 SGHTA and CDR2 FQGNSA. The CDR3 covers 15 residues. CDR3 coding DNA: TGTGCCAGCAGCGCACGACAGGCGTTAAATGAAAAACTGTTTTTT. This sequence encodes CASSARQALNEKLFF. Complete variable domain (other parts from reference TRBV7-2 and TRBJ1-4): GAGVSQSPSNKVTEKGKDVELRCDPISGHTALYWYRQSLGQGLEFLIYFQGNSAPDKSGLPSDRFSAERTGGSVSTLTIQRTQQEDSAVYLCASSARQALNEKLFFGSGTQLSVL.